A single sample gave rise to the 6 T cell receptor beta chains below, sequenced in a study of molecular identifiers for immune sequencing clone quantification. TCRdb re-called the PCR reads with MiXCR, one entry per CDR3 protein. The data contain 20,000 to 30,000 distinct CDR3 sequences, roughly 17% of them singletons. Sequenced sample: naive CD8+ T cells from blood, with Jurkat cell RNA spiked in. Subset described: FACS-sorted CD8+CD4-CCR7+CD45RA+ naive T cells. These receptor sequences come from a human donor in good health. Some libraries in this study had Jurkat cell RNA spiked in.

This clonotype was counted a few times. A read error is possible here, since a much larger clone lies one base away. The chain recombines TRBV20-1 with TRBJ1-1; 10 bases match TRBD1. CDR3 size: 16 residues. V gave up 6 bases and J gave up 3 bases; unmatched junction bases: 13. Germline V lookup: CDR1 DFQATT, CDR2 SNEGSKA (reference sequence). As DNA, the CDR3 is TGCAGTGCCAGACGGGACAGGGGATGGGGAGACACTGAAGCTTTCTTT. Amino acids: CSARRDRGWGDTEAFF.

This chain uses TRBV30 with TRBJ2-1, with D perhaps matching TRBD2 (6 bases). Germline V lookup: CDR1 GTSNPN, CDR2 SVGIG (reference sequence). The CDR3 runs to 13 residues. V was trimmed by 2 bases and J by 7 bases, leaving 12 bases between them. DNA for the CDR3: TGTGCCTGGAGTTCACTGGGGGGTAATGAGCAGTTCTTC. Translation gives CAWSSLGGNEQFF.

The chain's CDR3 is CASRREKLFF. DNA of the CDR3: TGTGCCAGCAGGAGGGAAAAACTGTTTTTT. The genes are TRBV27 and TRBJ1-4; D is unresolved. This CDR3 is built from 10 residues. V dropped 6 bases and J dropped 8 bases, with 4 bases sitting between them. In germline, CDR1 is MNHEY, CDR2 SMNVEV (reference sequence).

This clonotype has a count of ten or more. The chain recombines TRBV6-5 with TRBJ2-3, with 9 bases identical to TRBD1. This CDR3 has 16 amino acids. Germline loops: CDR1 MNHEY, CDR2 SVGAGI. V gave up 10 bases and J gave up 2 bases; unmatched junction bases: 13. The CDR3 region is CATAKSGTGFTDTQYF. CDR3 DNA sequence: TGTGCCACCGCAAAATCCGGGACAGGGTTCACAGATACGCAGTATTTT.

By share of the sample, this clonotype is medium-sized (0.01 to 0.1%). The chain employs TRBV5-1 and TRBJ1-1; tentatively, D is TRBD1 (6 bases). V was cut by 3 bases and J by 0 bases, with 9 bases left in between. This CDR3 contains 14 residues. Germline V gene data show CDR1 as SGHRS and CDR2 as YFSETQ. CDR3 bases: TGCGCCAGCAGCTCAGGGGTCCTGAACACTGAAGCTTTCTTT. Translated, it gives CASSSGVLNTEAFF.

Details on this clonotype: One base away lies a much larger clone, so this may be a sequencing read error. This chain uses TRBV9 with TRBJ1-6; 7 positions agree with TRBD1. J lost 8 bases, V lost 7 bases, and 15 bases had no gene match. The CDR3 contains 16 residues. Germline V gene data show CDR1 as SGDLS and CDR2 as YYNGEE. The CDR3 DNA reads as TGTGCCAGCGGCACACGACAGGGTGCCCCGGATTCACCCCTCCACTTT. Protein sequence: CASGTRQGAPDSPLHF.